This T cell receptor (beta chain) was observed in a study of T cell clonotyping in hematopoietic cell transplantation (dated by TCRdb to 2020 to 2023). For the study in its entirety: Recipient samples taken before transplant were obtained following cytoreduction. The study collected roughly 150 blood samples from about 40 consecutive transplant recipients and their related donors. Patients were recruited between 2015 and 2017 and followed until late 2020 or death. Results and caveats for the whole study, not just this receptor: Inverse Simpson Index values from donors and from recipients before transplant predicted broader TCR repertoire diversity after transplant. The sample size was limited and the cells went unsorted, which meant the CD4 and CD8 repertoire contributions could not be told apart. Recipient repertoires showed only a small fraction of overlap with donor repertoires, and over 97% appeared de novo at the given depth. After transplant, TCR diversity in recipients dropped, and pathologically expanded clonotypes climbed progressively between day 30 and day 180.

Germline trimming: 5 bases from V, 3 bases from J; junction bases outside gene matches: 20. Its CDR3 holds 20 amino acids, cysteine through phenylalanine. Of all the DNA, just the CDR3 is kept, 60 bases in frame from base 1. The germline V gene specifies SGHNT as CDR1 and YENEEA as CDR2. This sample's time point label indicates: recipient sample about 28 days before transplant, after cytoreduction. Recipient blood was collected about 28 days before transplant and at days 30, 100 and 180 after transplant. Nuclei Lysis Solution was used to extract genomic DNA from fresh or cryopreserved unfractionated peripheral blood mononuclear cells. With regard to this clone: Its antigen remains unidentified. No base quality values were provided; no much bigger clone lies one nucleotide off.

The immunoSEQ assay, a bias-controlled multiplex PCR with V- and J-specific primers, was used to amplify TCR beta CDR3 regions from genomic DNA. In a second PCR step, the CDR3 amplicons were tagged with a proprietary barcode plus Illumina adapter sequences. An Illumina MiSeq instrument was used to sequence the CDR3 libraries. As for the original processing: immunoSEQ Analyzer 3.0 was used for export and quality control, with R Bioconductor and Immunarch used for downstream analyses. Only productive rearrangements in the normalized downsampled data set were used to calculate repertoire metrics. In the normalized cohort, clonotypes with more than 5 templates were defined as pathologically expanded. The Inverse Simpson Index was used to measure repertoire diversity. CMV-specificity analyses were carried out on the non-normalized data set to capture all clonotypes. TCRdb holds this immuneACCESS table with in-frame rearrangements only. Some clones are missing; in checked studies, unresolved V genes explain under half, and the rest has no known cause. That table supplies the V and J calls and clone size; D and trimming were determined from the DNA. The sample table shows 29,000 or so clones, and 65% to 80% are seen once. The ten biggest clones cover about 6.8% of the sample.

The specimen was peripheral blood mononuclear cells, collected before stem cell transplant. Here the chain combines TRBV11-3 and TRBJ2-3, with TRBD2 matching 10 junction bases. The receptor was isolated from a woman in her twenties or thirties with chronic myeloid leukemia. Some clones in this sample may be carry-over from other donors' samples. The base sequence is TGTGCCAGCAGCACAATAGCGGGGGGTCAGGGATCGTTGGATACAGATACGCAGTATTTT. Translated, this is CASSTIAGGQGSLDTDTQYF.